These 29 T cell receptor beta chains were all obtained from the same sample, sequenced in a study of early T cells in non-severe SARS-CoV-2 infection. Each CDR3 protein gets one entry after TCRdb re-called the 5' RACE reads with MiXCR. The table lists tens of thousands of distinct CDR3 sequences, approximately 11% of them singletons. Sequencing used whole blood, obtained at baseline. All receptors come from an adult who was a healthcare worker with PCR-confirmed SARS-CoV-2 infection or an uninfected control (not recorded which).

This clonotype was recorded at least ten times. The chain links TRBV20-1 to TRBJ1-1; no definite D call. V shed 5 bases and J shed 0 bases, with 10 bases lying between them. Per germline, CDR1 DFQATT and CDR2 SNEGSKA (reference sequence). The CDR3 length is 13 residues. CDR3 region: CSAWVGLNTEAFF. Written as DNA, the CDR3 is TGCAGTGCTTGGGTGGGATTGAACACTGAAGCTTTCTTT.

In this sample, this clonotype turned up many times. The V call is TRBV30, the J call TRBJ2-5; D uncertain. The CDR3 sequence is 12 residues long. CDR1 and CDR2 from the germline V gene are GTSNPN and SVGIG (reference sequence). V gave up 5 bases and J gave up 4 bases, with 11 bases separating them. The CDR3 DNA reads TGTGCCTGGGGTGAATCCCCAGAGACCCAGTACTTC. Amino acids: CAWGESPETQYF.

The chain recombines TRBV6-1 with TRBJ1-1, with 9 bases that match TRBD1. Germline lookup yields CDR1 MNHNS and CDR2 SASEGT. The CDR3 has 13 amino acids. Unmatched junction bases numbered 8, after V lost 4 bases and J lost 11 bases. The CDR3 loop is CASSARDRVSAFF. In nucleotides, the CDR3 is TGTGCCAGCAGTGCCCGGGACAGGGTCTCTGCTTTCTTT.

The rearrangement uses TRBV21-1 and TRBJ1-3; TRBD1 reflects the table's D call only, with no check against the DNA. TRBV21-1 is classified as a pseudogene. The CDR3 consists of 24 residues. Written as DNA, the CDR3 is TGTGCCAGCAGCAAAATGAGATGCCCTCACTTCAGGACAGAAAAAAGTAGCTCTGGAAACACCATATATTTT. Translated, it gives CASSKMRCPHFRTEKSSSGNTIYF.

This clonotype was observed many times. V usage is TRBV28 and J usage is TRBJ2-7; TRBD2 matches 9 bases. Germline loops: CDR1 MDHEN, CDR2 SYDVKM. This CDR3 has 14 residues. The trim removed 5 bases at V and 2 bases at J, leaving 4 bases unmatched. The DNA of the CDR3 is TGTGCCAGCAGTATAGCGGGAGTCACCTACGAGCAGTACTTC. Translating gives CASSIAGVTYEQYF.

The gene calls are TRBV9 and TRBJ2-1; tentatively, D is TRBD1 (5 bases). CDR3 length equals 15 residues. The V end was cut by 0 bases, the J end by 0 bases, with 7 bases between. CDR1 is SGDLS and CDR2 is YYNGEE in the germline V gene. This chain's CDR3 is CASSVDQGSYNEQFF. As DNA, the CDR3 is TGTGCCAGCAGCGTAGATCAGGGCTCCTACAATGAGCAGTTCTTC.

CDR3 bases: TGCGCCAGCAGCTTGGGTGTAGCGGTCGAGCAGTACTTC. It translates to CASSLGVAVEQYF. V gene TRBV5-1 combines with J gene TRBJ2-7, with a tentative D call TRBD2 (6 bases). CDR3 size: 13 residues. Germline V CDR1 and CDR2: SGHRS, YFSETQ. Trimming took off 0 bases at V and 6 bases at J, with 10 bases between the two ends. The complete variable domain, with remaining parts taken from reference TRBV5-1 and TRBJ2-7, reads KAGVTQTPRYLIKTRGQQVTLSCSPISGHRSVSWYQQTPGQGLQFLFEYFSETQRNKGNFPGRFSGRQFSNSRSEMNVSTLELGDSALYLCASSLGVAVEQYFGPGTRLTVT.

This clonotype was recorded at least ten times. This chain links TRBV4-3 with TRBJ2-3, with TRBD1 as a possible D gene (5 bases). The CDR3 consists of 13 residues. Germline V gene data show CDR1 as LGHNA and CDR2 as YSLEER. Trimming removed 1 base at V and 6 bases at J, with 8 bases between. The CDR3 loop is CASSQVGVDTQYF. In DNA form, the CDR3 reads TGCGCCAGCAGCCAAGTAGGGGTGGATACGCAGTATTTT.

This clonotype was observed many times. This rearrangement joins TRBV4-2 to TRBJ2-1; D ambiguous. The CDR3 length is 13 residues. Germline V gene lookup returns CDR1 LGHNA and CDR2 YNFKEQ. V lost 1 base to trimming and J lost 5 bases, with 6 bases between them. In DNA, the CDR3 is TGTGCCAGCAGCCAAGTACTGGACAATGAGCAGTTCTTC. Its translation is CASSQVLDNEQFF.

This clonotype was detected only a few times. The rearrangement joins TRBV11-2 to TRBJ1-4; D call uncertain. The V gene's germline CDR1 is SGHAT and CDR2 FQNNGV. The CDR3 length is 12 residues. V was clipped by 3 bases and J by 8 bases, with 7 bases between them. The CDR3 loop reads CASSFYGEKLFF. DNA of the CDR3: TGTGCCAGCAGCTTCTATGGGGAAAAACTGTTTTTT.

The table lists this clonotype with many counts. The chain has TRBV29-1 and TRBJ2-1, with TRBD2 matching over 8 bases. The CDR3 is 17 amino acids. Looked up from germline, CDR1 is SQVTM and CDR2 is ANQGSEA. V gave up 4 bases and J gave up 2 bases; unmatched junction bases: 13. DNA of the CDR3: TGCAGCGTTGTGGGGAGTCTTAGCGGGGACCCCTACAATGAGCAGTTCTTC. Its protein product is CSVVGSLSGDPYNEQFF.

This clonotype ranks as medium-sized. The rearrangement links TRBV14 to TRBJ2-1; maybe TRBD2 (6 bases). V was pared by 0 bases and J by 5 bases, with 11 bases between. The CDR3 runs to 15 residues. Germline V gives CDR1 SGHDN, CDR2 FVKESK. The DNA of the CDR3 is TGTGCCAGCAGCCAAGAATCGGGGAGGAACAATGAGCAGTTCTTC. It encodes CASSQESGRNNEQFF.

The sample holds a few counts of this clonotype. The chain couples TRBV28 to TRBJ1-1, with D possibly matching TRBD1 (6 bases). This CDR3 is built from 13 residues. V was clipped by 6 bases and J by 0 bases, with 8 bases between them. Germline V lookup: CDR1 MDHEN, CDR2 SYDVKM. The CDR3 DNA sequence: TGTGCCAGCAGATGGGACATGAACACTGAAGCTTTCTTT. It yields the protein CASRWDMNTEAFF.

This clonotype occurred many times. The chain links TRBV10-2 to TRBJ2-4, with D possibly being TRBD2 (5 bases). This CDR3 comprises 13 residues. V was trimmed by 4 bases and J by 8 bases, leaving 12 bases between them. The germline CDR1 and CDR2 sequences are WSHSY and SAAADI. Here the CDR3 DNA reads TGCGCCAGCAGTGGGGGAGTCGGGTACATTCAGTACTTC. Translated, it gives CASSGGVGYIQYF.

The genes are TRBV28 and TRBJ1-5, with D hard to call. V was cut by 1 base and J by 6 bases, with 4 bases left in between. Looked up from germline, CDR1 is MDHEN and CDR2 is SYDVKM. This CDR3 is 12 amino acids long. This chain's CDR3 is CASSLLAQPQHF. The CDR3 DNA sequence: TGTGCCAGCAGTTTATTAGCTCAGCCCCAGCATTTT.

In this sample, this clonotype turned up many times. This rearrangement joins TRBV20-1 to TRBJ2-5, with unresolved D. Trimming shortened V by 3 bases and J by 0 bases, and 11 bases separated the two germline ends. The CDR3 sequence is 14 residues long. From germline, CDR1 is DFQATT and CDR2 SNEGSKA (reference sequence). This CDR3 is CSARRHGNQETQYF. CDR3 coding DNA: TGCAGTGCTAGGCGACACGGAAACCAAGAGACCCAGTACTTC.

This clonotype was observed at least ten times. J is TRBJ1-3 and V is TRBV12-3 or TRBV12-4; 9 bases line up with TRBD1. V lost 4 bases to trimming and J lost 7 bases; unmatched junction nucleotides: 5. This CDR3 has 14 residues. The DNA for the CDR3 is TGTGCCAGCAGTTCCGGGACAGGGTCCAACACCATATATTTT. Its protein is CASSSGTGSNTIYF.

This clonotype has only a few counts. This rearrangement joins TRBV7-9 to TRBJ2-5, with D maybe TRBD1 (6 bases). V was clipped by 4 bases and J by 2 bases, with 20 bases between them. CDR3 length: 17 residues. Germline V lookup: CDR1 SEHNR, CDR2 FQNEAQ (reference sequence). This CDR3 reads CASSSSFRTARQETQYF. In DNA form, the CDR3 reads TGTGCCAGCAGCTCCTCATTCAGGACAGCCAGGCAAGAGACCCAGTACTTC.

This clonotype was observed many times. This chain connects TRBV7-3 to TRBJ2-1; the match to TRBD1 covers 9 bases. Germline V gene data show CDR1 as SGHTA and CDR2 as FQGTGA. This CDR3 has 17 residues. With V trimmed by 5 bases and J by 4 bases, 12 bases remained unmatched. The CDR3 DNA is TGTGCCAGCAGCCCCCTGGGGACAGGGCAACCATACAATGAGCAGTTCTTC. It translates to CASSPLGTGQPYNEQFF.

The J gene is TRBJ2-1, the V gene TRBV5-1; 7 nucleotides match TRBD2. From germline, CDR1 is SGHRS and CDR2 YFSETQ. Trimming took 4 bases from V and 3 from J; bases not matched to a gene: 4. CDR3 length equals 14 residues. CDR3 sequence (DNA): TGCGCCAGCAGCGGCGGGACTAACTACAATGAGCAGTTCTTC. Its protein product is CASSGGTNYNEQFF.

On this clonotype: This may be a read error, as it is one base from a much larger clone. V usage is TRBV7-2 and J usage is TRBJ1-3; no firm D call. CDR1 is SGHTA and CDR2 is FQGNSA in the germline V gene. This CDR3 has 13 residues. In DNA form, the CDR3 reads TGTGCCAGCAGCTCACCTTCTGAAAACATCATATATTTT. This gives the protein CASSSPSENIIYF.

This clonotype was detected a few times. The CDR3 is CASSSSETSAYNEQFF. In DNA, the CDR3 is TGTGCCAGCAGCTCCTCCGAGACTAGCGCATACAATGAGCAGTTCTTC. The V call is TRBV7-2, the J call TRBJ2-1; 8 nucleotides line up with TRBD2. V trimming: 4 bases; J trimming: 4 bases; junction bases outside the gene matches: 9. The CDR3 length is 16 residues. The germline V gene has CDR1 SGHTA and CDR2 FQGNSA.

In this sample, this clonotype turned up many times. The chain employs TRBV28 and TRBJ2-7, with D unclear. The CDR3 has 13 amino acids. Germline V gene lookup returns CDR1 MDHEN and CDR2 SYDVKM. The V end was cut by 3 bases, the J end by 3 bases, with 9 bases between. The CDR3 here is CASSLGTFYEQYF. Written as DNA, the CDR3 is TGTGCCAGCAGTTTGGGTACGTTCTACGAGCAGTACTTC.

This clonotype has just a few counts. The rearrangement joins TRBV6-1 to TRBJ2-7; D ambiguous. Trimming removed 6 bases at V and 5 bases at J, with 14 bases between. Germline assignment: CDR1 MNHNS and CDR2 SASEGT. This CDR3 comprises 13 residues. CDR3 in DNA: TGTGCCAGCAGGGCGTTGTGGAACCACGAGCAGTACTTC. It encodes CASRALWNHEQYF.

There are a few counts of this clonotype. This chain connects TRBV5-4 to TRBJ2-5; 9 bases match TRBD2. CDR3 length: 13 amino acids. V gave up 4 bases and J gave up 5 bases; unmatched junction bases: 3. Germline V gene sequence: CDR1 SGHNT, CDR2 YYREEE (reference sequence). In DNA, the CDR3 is TGTGCCAGCAGCCTAGGACTAGCGGAGACCCAGTACTTC. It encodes CASSLGLAETQYF.

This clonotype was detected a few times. CDR3 residues: CASSLTGGMGTEAFF. For the CDR3, the DNA is TGTGCCAGCAGCTTAACAGGGGGCATGGGTACTGAAGCTTTCTTT. The chain joins TRBV7-9 to TRBJ1-1; 9 bases are shared with TRBD1. This CDR3 contains 15 residues. Per germline, CDR1 SEHNR and CDR2 FQNEAQ (reference sequence). V lost 2 bases to trimming and J lost 5 bases; unmatched junction nucleotides: 6.

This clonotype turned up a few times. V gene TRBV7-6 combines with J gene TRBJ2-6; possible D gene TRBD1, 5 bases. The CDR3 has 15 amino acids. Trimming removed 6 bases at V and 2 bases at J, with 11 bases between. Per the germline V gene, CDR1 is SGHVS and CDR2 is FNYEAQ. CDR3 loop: CASSLIRAGANVLTF. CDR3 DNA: TGTGCCAGCAGTCTTATCAGGGCTGGGGCCAACGTCCTGACTTTC.

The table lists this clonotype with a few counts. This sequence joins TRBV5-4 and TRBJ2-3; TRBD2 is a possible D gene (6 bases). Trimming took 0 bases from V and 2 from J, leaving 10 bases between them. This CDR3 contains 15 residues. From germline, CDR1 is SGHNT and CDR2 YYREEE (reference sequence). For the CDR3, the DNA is TGTGCCAGCAGCTTGGGGGGACTTCACACAGATACGCAGTATTTT. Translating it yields CASSLGGLHTDTQYF.

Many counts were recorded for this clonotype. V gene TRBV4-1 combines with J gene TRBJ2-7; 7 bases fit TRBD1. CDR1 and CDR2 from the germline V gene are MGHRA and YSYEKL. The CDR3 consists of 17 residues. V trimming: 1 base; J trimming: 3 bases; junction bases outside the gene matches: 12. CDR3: CASSQGIPGQRFYEQYF. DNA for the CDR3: TGCGCCAGCAGCCAAGGTATACCGGGACAGCGCTTCTACGAGCAGTACTTC.